A single sample gave rise to the 9 T cell receptor beta chains below, sequenced in a study of shared clonotypes between healthy human individuals. Only in-frame clones appear in the TCRdb table, and some are missing; sequencing was by immunoSEQ multiplex PCR. The table includes under 2,500,000 clones, around 95% detected once. The sequenced sample consisted of naive CD4+ T cells sorted from blood. As to subset: CD45RA+ positively selected. The receptors derive from a man between 18 and 29 years old in good health.

The chain links TRBV2 to TRBJ1-6; 8 bases are a match to TRBD1. V lost 3 bases and J lost 10; bases outside the gene matches: 11. The germline V gene has CDR1 SNHLY and CDR2 FYNNEI. The CDR3 extends over 16 amino acids. In DNA, the CDR3 is TGTGCCAGCAGTGAGACACGGACAGGGATTGGGTCACCCCTCCACTTT. It encodes CASSETRTGIGSPLHF.

The chain recombines TRBV6-1 with TRBJ2-3; a possible D gene is TRBD2 (5 bases). Deletions cut 8 bases from V and 1 base from J, with 13 bases between. The CDR3 runs to 14 residues. In germline, CDR1 is MNHNS, CDR2 SASEGT. The CDR3 DNA is TGTGCCAGCTTTCGAAGCGGCCGCACAGATACGCAGTATTTT. Translated, it gives CASFRSGRTDTQYF.

This chain joins TRBV18 and TRBJ2-2; 8 bases fit TRBD2. CDR3 size: 14 residues. V shed 3 bases and J 7 bases; nucleotides not matched to a gene: 4. Germline CDR1 is KGHSH and CDR2 is LQKENI. CDR3 coding DNA: TGTGCCAGCTCACCCAATAGCGGGAACGGGGAGCTGTTTTTT. Protein: CASSPNSGNGELFF.

The chain is built from TRBV27 and TRBJ1-5; D unresolved. Germline lookup yields CDR1 MNHEY and CDR2 SMNVEV (reference sequence). The CDR3 loop spans 15 amino acids. Trimming removed 0 bases from V and 4 bases from J, with 10 bases in between. The CDR3 protein is CASSLSGSANQPQHF. The CDR3 DNA follows: TGTGCCAGCAGTTTATCGGGCAGCGCTAATCAGCCCCAGCATTTT.

This clone has only one observation. The chain carries TRBV6-1 and TRBJ1-6; D unclear. The ends were cut back, 1 base at V and 6 bases at J, with 13 bases in the middle. CDR3 length: 16 amino acids. The germline V gene has CDR1 MNHNS and CDR2 SASEGT. The CDR3 region is CASSEVEVSTNSPLHF. The CDR3 DNA sequence: TGTGCCAGCAGTGAAGTGGAGGTTTCGACTAATTCACCCCTCCACTTT.

A single count supports this clone. The rearrangement uses TRBV20-1 and TRBJ2-7; no clear D gene. Trimming cost V 3 bases and J 6 bases, with 9 bases left between them. Looked up from germline, CDR1 is DFQATT and CDR2 is SNEGSKA (reference sequence). The CDR3 sequence is 11 residues long. The CDR3 here is CSARASREQYF. CDR3 nucleotide sequence: TGCAGTGCTAGGGCGAGCCGCGAGCAGTACTTC.

The chain combines TRBV5-1 with TRBJ2-1; D tentatively fits TRBD1 or TRBD2 (5 bases each). CDR3 length: 14 residues. Trimming removed 5 bases from V and 3 bases from J, with 12 bases in between. Germline CDR1 reads SGHRS; CDR2 reads YFSETQ. CDR3 nucleotides: TGCGCCAGCAGAAGTGGGGGTGGCTACAATGAGCAGTTCTTC. Amino acids: CASRSGGGYNEQFF. Filled out from reference TRBV5-1 and TRBJ2-1, the complete variable domain reads KAGVTQTPRYLIKTRGQQVTLSCSPISGHRSVSWYQQTPGQGLQFLFEYFSETQRNKGNFPGRFSGRQFSNSRSEMNVSTLELGDSALYLCASRSGGGYNEQFFGPGTRLTVL.

This clone was seen just once. The chain has TRBV30 and TRBJ1-2, with 9 bases that match TRBD1. CDR1 and CDR2 from the germline V gene are GTSNPN and SVGIG (reference sequence). CDR3 length equals 13 residues. Germline trimming cut 4 bases from V and 4 bases from J; bases unmatched to any gene: 4. The CDR3, as DNA: TGTGCCTGGATGTGGGACAGGGCCTATGGCTACACCTTC. Translating it yields CAWMWDRAYGYTF.

This chain joins TRBV9 and TRBJ1-3, with D possibly matching TRBD1 (6 bases). Germline CDR1 reads SGDLS; CDR2 reads YYNGEE. CDR3 length equals 17 residues. Trimming removed 4 bases at V and 0 bases at J, with 17 bases between. CDR3 amino acids: CASSWAGAVSSGNTIYF. The CDR3 bases are TGTGCCAGCAGCTGGGCAGGGGCGGTGAGCTCTGGAAACACCATATATTTT.